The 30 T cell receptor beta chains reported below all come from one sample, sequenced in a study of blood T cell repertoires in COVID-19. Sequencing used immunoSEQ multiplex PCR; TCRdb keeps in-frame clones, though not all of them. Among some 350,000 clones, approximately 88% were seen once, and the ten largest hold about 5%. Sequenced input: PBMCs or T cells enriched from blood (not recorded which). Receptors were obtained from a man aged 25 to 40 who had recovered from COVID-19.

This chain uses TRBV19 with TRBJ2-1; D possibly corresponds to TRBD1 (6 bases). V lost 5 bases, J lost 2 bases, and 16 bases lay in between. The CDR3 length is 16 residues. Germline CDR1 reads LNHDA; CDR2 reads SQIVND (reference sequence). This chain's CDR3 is CASSFNRDFTYNEQFF. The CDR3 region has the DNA TGTGCCAGTAGTTTCAACAGGGATTTTACCTACAATGAGCAGTTCTTC.

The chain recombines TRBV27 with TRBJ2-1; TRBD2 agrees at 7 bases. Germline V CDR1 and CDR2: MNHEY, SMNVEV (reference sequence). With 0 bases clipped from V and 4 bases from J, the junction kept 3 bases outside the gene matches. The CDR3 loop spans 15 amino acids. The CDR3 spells CASSLSRGEYNEQFF. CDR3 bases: TGTGCCAGCAGTTTATCCCGGGGGGAATACAATGAGCAGTTCTTC.

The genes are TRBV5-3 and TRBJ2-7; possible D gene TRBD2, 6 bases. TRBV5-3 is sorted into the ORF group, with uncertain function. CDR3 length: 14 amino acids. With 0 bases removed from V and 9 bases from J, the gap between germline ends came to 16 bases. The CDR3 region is CARSLGAVREVQYF. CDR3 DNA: TGTGCCAGAAGCTTGGGAGCAGTGAGGGAGGTGCAGTACTTC.

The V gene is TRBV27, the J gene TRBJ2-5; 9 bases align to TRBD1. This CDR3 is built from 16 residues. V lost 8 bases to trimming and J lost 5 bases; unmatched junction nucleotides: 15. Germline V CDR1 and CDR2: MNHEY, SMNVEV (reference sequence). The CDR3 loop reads CASVGMGQGIGETQYF. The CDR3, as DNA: TGTGCCAGCGTCGGGATGGGACAGGGTATAGGGGAGACCCAGTACTTC.

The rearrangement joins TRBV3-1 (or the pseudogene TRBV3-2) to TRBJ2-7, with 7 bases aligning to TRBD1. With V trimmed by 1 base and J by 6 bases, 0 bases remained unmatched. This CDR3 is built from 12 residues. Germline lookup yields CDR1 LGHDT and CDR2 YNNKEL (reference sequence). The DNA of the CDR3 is TGTGCCAGCAGCCAAGCAGGGGGCGAGCAGTACTTC. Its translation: CASSQAGGEQYF.

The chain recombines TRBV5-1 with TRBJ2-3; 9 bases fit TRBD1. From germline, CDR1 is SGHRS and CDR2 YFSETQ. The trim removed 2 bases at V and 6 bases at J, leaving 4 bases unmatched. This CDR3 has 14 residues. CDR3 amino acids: CASSFGTGLDTQYF. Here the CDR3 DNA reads TGCGCCAGCAGCTTCGGGACAGGGCTGGATACGCAGTATTTT.

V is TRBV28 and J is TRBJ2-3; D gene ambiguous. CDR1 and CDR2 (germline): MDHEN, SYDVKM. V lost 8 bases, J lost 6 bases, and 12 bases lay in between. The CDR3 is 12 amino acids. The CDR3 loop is CASGSEVDTQYF. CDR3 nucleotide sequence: TGTGCCAGCGGGTCAGAGGTCGATACGCAGTATTTT.

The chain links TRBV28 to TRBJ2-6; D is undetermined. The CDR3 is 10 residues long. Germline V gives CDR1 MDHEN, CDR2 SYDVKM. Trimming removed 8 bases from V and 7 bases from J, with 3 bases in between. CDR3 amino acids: CASGANVLTF. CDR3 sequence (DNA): TGTGCCAGCGGCGCCAACGTCCTGACTTTC.

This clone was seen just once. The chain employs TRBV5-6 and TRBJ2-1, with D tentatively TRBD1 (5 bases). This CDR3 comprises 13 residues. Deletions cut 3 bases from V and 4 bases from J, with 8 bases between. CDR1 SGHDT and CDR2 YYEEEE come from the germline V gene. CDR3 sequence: CASSSTDYNEQFF. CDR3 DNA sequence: TGTGCCAGCAGCTCGACAGATTACAATGAGCAGTTCTTC.

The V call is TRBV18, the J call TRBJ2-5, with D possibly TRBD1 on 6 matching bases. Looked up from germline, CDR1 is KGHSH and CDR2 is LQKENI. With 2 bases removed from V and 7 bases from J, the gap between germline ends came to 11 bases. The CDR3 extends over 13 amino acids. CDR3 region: CASSPGTSGTQYF. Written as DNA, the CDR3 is TGTGCCAGCTCACCAGGGACATCCGGGACCCAGTACTTC. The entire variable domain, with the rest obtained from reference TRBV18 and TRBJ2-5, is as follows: NAGVMQNPRHLVRRRGQEARLRCSPMKGHSHVYWYRQLPEEGLKFMVYLQKENIIDESGMPKERFSAEFPKEGPSILRIQQVVRGDSAAYFCASSPGTSGTQYFGPGTRLLVL.

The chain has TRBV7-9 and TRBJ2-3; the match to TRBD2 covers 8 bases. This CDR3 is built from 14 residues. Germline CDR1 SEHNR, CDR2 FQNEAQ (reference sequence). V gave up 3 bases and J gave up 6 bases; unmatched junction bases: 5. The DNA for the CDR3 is TGTGCCAGCAGCTTCGGGACTAGGTGGGATACGCAGTATTTT. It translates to CASSFGTRWDTQYF. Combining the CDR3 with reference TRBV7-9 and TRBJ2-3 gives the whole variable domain DTGVSQNPRHKITKRGQNVTFRCDPISEHNRLYWYRQTLGQGPEFLTYFQNEAQLEKSRLLSDRFSAERPKGSFSTLEIQRTEQGDSAMYLCASSFGTRWDTQYFGPGTRLTVL.

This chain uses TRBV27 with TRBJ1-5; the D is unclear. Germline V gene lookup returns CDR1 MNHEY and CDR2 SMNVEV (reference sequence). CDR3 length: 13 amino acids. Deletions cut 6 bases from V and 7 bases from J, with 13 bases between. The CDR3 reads CASSTNMVQPQHF. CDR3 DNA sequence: TGTGCCAGCAGCACCAACATGGTCCAGCCCCAGCATTTT.

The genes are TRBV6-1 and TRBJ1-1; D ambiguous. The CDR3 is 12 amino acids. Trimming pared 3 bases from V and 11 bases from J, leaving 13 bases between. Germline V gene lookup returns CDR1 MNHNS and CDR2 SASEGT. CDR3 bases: TGTGCCAGCAGTGAGAGCCAGGCCTTTGCTTTCTTT. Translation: CASSESQAFAFF.

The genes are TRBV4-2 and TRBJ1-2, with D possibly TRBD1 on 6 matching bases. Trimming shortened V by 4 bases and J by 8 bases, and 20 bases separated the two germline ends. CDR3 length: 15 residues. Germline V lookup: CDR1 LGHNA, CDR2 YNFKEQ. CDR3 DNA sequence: TGTGCCAGCAGCCCCTCTTGGGGGGGGGCCGGGGGCTACACCTTC. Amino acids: CASSPSWGGAGGYTF.

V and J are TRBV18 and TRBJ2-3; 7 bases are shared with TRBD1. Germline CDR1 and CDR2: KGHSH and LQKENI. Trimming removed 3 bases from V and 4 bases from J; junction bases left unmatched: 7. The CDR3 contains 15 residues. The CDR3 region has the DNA TGTGCCAGCTCACCCACGACAGGGCTTGCAGATACGCAGTATTTT. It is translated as CASSPTTGLADTQYF.

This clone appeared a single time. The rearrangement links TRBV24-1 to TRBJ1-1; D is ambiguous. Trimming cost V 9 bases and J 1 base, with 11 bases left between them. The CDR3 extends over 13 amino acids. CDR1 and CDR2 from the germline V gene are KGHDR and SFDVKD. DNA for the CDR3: TGTGCCACCCCGTCGCAGAAGAACACTGAAGCTTTCTTT. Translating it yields CATPSQKNTEAFF.

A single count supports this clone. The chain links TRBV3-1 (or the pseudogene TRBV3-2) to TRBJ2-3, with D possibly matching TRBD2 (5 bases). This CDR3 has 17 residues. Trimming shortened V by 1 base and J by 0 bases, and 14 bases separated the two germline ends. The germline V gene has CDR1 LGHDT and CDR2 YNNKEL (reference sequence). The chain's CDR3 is CASSQVVRWESTDTQYF. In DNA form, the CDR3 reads TGTGCCAGCAGCCAAGTGGTCCGTTGGGAGAGCACAGATACGCAGTATTTT.

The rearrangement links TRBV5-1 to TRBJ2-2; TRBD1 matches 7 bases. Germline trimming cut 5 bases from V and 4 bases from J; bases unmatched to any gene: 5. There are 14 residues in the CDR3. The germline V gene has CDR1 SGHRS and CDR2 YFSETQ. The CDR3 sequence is CASRLQGSTGELFF. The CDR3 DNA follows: TGCGCCAGCAGACTACAGGGGAGCACCGGGGAGCTGTTTTTT.

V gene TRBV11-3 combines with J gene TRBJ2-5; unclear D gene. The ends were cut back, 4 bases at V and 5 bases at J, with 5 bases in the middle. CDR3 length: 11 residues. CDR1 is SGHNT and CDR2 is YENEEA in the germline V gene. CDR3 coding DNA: TGTGCCAGCAGCTCAGGCGAGACCCAGTACTTC. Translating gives CASSSGETQYF.

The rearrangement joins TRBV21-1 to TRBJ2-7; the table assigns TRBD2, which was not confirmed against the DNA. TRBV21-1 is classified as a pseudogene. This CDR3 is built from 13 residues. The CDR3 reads CASSPARAYEQYF. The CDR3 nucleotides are TGTGCCAGCAGCCCTGCGAGGGCCTACGAGCAGTACTTC.

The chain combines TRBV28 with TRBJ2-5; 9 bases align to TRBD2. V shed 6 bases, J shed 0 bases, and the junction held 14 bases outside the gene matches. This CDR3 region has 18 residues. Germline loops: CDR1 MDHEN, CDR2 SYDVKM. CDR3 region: CASSLDGLAGFYQETQYF. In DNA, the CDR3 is TGTGCCAGCAGCCTAGACGGCCTAGCGGGGTTTTACCAAGAGACCCAGTACTTC.

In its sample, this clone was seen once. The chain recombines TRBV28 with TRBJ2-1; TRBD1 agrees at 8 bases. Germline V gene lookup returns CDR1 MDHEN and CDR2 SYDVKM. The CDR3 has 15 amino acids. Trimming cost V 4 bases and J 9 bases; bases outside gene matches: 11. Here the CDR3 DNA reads TGTGCCAGCAGTTCGGGACAGGTCGGGAGTGGTGAGCAGTTCTTC. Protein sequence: CASSSGQVGSGEQFF.

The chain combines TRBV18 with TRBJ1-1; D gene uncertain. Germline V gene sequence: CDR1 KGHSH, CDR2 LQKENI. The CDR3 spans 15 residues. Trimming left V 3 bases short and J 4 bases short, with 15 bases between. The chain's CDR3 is CASSPPPGEATEAFF. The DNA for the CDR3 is TGTGCCAGCTCACCGCCACCGGGAGAGGCCACTGAAGCTTTCTTT.

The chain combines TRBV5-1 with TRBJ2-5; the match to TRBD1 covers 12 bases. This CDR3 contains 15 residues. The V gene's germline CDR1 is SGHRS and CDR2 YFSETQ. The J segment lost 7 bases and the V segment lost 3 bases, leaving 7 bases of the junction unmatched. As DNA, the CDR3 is TGCGCCAGCAGCTCCGGGACAGGGGGCCCAAGGACCCAGTACTTC. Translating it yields CASSSGTGGPRTQYF.

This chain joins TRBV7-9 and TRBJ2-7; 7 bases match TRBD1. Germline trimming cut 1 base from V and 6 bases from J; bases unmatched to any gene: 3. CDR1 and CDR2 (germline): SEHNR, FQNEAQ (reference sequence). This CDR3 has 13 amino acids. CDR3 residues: CASSLGPGGEQYF. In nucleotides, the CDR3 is TGTGCCAGCAGCTTAGGCCCAGGGGGCGAGCAGTACTTC.

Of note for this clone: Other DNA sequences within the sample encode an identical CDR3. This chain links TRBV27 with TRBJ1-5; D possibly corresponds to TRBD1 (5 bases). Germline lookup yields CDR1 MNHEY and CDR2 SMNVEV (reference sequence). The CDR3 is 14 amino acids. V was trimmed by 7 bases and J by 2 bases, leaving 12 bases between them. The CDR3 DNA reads TGTGCCAGCACCCCCGGGGGTGGCAATCAGCCCCAGCATTTT. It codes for CASTPGGGNQPQHF.

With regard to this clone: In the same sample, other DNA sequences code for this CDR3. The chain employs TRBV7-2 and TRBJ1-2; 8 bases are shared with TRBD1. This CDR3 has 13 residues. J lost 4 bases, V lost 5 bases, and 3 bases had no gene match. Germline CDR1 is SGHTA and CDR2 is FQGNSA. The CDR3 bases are TGTGCCAGCAGCGCGGGGACAGGCTATGGCTACACCTTC. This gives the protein CASSAGTGYGYTF. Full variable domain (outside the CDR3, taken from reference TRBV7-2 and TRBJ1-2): GAGVSQSPSNKVTEKGKDVELRCDPISGHTALYWYRQSLGQGLEFLIYFQGNSAPDKSGLPSDRFSAERTGGSVSTLTIQRTQQEDSAVYLCASSAGTGYGYTFGSGTRLTVV.

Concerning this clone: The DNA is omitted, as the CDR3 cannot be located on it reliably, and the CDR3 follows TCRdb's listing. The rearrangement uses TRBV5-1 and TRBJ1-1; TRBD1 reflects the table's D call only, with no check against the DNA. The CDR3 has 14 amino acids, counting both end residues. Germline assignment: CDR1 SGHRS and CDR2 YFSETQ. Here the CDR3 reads CASFFGPGGFEAFF.

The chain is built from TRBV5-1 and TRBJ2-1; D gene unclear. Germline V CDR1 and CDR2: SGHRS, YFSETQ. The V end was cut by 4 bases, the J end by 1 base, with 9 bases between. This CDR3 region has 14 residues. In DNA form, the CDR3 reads TGCGCCAGCAGCGTGCAGGATTCCTACAATGAGCAGTTCTTC. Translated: CASSVQDSYNEQFF.

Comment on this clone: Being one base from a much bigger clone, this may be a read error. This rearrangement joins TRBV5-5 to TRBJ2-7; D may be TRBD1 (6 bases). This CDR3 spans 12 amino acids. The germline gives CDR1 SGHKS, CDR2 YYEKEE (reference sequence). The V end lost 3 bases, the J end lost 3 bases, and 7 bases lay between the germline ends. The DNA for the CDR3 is TGTGCCAGCAGCTGGGACAACTACGAGCAGTACTTC. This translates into CASSWDNYEQYF. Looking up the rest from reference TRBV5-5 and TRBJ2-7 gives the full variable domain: DAGVTQSPTHLIKTRGQQVTLRCSPISGHKSVSWYQQVLGQGPQFIFQYYEKEERGRGNFPDRFSARQFPNYSSELNVNALLLGDSALYLCASSWDNYEQYFGPGTRLTVT.